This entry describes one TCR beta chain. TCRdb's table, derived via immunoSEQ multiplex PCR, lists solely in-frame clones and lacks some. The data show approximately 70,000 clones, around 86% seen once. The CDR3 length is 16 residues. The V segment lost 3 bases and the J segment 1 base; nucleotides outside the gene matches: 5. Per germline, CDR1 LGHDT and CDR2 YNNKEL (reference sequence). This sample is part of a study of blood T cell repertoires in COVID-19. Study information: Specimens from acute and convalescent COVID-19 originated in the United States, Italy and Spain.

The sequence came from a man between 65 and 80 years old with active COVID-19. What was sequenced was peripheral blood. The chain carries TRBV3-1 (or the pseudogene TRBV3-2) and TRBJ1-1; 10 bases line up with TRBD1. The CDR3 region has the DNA TGTGCCAGCAGCCAGACAGGGGGCTCGGGGAACACTGAAGCTTTCTTT. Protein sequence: CASSQTGGSGNTEAFF.